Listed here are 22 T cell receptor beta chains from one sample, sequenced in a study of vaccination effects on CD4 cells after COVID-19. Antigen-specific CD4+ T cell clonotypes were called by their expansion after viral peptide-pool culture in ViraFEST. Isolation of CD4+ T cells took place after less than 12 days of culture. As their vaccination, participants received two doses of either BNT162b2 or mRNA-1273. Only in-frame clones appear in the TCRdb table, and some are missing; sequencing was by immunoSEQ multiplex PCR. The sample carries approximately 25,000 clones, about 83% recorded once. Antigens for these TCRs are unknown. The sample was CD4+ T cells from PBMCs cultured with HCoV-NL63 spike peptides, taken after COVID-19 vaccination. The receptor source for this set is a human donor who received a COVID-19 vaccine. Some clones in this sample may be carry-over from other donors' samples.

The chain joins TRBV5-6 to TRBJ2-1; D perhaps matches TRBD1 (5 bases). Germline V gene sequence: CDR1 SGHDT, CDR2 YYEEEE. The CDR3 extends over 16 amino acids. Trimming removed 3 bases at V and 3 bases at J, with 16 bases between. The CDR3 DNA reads TGTGCCAGCAGCTGGACCGCAGGGAACGGCTACAATGAGCAGTTCTTC. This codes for CASSWTAGNGYNEQFF.

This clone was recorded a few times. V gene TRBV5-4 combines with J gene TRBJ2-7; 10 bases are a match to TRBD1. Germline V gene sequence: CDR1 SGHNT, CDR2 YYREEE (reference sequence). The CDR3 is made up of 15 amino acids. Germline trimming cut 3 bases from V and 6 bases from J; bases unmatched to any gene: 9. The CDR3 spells CASSSTYGQGGEQYV. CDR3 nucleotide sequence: TGTGCCAGCAGCTCGACTTACGGACAGGGGGGCGAGCAGTACGTC.

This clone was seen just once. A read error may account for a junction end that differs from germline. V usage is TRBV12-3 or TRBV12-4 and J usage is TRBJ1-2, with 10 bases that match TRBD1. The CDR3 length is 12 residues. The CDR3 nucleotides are TGTGCCAGCAGTTTGGGGACAGGGGTTCTGGGCTTC. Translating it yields CASSLGTGVLGF.

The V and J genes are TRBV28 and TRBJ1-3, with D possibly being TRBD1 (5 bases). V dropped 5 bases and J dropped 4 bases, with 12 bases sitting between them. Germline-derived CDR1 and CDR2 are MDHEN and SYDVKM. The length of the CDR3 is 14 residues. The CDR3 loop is CASSSAGPGNTIYF. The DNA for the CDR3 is TGTGCCAGCAGTAGCGCAGGGCCAGGAAACACCATATATTTT. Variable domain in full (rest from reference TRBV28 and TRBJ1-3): DVKVTQSSRYLVKRTGEKVFLECVQDMDHENMFWYRQDPGLGLRLIYFSYDVKMKEKGDIPEGYSVSREKKERFSLILESASTNQTSMYLCASSSAGPGNTIYFGEGSWLTVV.

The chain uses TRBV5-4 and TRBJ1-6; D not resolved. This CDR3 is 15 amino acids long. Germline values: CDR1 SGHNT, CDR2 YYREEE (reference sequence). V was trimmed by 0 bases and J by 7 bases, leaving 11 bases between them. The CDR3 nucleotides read TGTGCCAGCAGCTTGGACTCGGCAGGCAATTCACCCCTCCACTTT. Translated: CASSLDSAGNSPLHF. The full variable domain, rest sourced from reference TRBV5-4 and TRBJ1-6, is ETGVTQSPTHLIKTRGQQVTLRCSSQSGHNTVSWYQQALGQGPQFIFQYYREEENGRGNFPPRFSGLQFPNYSSELNVNALELDDSALYLCASSLDSAGNSPLHFGNGTRLTVT.

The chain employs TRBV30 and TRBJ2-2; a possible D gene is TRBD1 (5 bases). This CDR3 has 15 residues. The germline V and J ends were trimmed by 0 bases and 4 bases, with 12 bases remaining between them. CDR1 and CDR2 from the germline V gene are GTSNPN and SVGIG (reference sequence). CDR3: CAWSVTRAGTGELFF. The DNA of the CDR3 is TGTGCCTGGAGTGTAACCAGGGCCGGCACCGGGGAGCTGTTTTTT. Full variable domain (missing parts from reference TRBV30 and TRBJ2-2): SQTIHQWPATLVQPVGSPLSLECTVEGTSNPNLYWYRQAAGRGLQLLFYSVGIGQISSEVPQNLSASRPQDRQFILSSKKLLLSDSGFYLCAWSVTRAGTGELFFGEGSRLTVL.

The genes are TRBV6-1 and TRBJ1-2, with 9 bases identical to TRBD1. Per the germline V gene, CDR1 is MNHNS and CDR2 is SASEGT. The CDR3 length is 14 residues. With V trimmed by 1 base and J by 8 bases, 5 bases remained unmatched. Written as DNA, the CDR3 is TGTGCCAGCAGTGAAGTAAGGACAGGGGTGGGCTACACCTTC. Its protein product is CASSEVRTGVGYTF.

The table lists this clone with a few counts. CDR3 region: CASSLDINTEAFF. The CDR3 coding sequence is TGCGCCAGCAGCCTCGACATAAACACTGAAGCTTTCTTT. The chain joins TRBV5-1 to TRBJ1-1; D uncertain. The CDR3 is 13 amino acids. Germline assignment: CDR1 SGHRS and CDR2 YFSETQ. V lost 4 bases and J lost 2, with 9 bases in between.

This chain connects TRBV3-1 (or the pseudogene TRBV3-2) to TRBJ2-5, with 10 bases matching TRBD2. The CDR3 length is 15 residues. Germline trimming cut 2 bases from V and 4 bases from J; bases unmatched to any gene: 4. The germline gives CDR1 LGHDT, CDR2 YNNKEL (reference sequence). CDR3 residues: CASSQLAGGVETQYF. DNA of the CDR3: TGTGCCAGCAGCCAATTAGCGGGGGGAGTAGAGACCCAGTACTTC.

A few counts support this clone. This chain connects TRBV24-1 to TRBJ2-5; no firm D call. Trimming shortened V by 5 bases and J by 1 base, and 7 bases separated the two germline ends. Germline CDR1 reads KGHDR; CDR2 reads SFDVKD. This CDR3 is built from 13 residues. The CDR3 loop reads CATSARTQETQYF. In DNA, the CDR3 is TGTGCCACCAGTGCCAGGACCCAAGAGACCCAGTACTTC.

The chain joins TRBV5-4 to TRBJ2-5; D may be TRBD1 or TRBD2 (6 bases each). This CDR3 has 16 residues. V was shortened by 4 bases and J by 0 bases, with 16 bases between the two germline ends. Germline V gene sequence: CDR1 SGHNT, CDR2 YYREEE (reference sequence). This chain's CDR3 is CASSIGVGGNQETQYF. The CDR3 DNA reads TGTGCCAGCAGCATTGGGGTCGGGGGCAACCAAGAGACCCAGTACTTC.

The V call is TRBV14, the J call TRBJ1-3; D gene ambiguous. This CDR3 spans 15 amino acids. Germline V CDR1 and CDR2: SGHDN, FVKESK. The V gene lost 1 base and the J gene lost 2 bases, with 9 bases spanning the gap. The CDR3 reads CASSQGRLAGNTIYF. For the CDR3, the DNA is TGTGCCAGCAGCCAAGGAAGGTTGGCTGGAAACACCATATATTTT.

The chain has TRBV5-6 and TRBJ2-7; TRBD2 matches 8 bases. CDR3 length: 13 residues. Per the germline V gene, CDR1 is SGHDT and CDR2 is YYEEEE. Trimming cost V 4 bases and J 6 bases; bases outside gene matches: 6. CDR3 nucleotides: TGTGCCAGCAGCCGACCGGGGGGGGGCGAGCAGTACGTC. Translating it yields CASSRPGGGEQYV.

The CDR3 DNA reads TGTGCCAGCAGCCAAATGCAGGCTCTTCAGTACTTC. Its protein product is CASSQMQALQYF. The chain combines TRBV3-1 (or the pseudogene TRBV3-2) with TRBJ2-4; D ambiguous. Germline V gives CDR1 LGHDT, CDR2 YNNKEL (reference sequence). Trimming pared 2 bases from V and 11 bases from J, leaving 10 bases between. The CDR3 is 12 amino acids.

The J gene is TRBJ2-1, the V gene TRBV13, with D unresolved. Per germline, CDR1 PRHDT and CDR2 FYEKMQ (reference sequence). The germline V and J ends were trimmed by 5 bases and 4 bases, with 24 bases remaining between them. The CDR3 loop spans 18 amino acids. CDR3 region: CASSPSSPRQRTYNEQFF. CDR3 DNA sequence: TGTGCCAGCAGCCCCAGTTCACCCAGGCAACGAACATACAATGAGCAGTTCTTC. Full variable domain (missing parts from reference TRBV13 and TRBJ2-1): AAGVIQSPRHLIKEKRETATLKCYPIPRHDTVYWYQQGPGQDPQFLISFYEKMQSDKGSIPDRFSAQQFSDYHSELNMSSLELGDSALYFCASSPSSPRQRTYNEQFFGPGTRLTVL.

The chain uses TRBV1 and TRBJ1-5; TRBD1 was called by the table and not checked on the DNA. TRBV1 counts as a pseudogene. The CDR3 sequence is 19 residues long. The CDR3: CTSSQMTEYRGISNQPQHF. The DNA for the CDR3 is TGCACCAGCAGCCAGATGACCGAATACAGGGGGATTAGCAATCAGCCCCAGCATTTT.

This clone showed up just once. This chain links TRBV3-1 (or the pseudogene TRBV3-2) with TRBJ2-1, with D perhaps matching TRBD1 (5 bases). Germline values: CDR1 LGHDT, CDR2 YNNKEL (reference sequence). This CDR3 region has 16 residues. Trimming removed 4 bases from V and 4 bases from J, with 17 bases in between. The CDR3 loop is CASSLGRVGVYNEQFF. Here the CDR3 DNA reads TGTGCCAGCAGCCTCGGACGGGTAGGGGTTTACAATGAGCAGTTCTTC.

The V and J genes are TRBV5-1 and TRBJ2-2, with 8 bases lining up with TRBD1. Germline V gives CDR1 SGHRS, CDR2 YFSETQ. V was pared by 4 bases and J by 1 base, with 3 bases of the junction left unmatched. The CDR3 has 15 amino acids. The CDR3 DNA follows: TGCGCCAGCAGCCCCGGGACAGGGAACACCGGGGAGCTGTTTTTT. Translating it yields CASSPGTGNTGELFF. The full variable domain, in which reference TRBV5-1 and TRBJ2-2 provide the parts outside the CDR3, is KAGVTQTPRYLIKTRGQQVTLSCSPISGHRSVSWYQQTPGQGLQFLFEYFSETQRNKGNFPGRFSGRQFSNSRSEMNVSTLELGDSALYLCASSPGTGNTGELFFGEGSRLTVL.

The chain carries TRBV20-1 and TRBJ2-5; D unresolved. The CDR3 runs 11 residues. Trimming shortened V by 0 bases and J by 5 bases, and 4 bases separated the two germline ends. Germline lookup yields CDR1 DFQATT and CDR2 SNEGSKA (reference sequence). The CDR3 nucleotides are TGCAGTGCTAGAGATTCCGAGACCCAGTACTTC. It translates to CSARDSETQYF.

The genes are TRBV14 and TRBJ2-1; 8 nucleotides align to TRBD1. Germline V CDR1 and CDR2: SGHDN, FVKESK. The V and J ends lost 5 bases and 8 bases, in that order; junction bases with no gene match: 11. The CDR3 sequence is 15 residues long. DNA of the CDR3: TGTGCCAGCAGCAACAACAGGGGGATGTCCCATGAGCAGTTCTTC. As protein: CASSNNRGMSHEQFF.

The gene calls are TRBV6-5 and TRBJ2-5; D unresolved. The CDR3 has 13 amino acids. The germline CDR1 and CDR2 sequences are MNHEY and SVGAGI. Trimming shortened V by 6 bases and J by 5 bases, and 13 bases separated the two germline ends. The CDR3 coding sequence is TGTGCCAGCAGGTCTTGGACGGTGGAGACCCAGTACTTC. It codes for CASRSWTVETQYF.

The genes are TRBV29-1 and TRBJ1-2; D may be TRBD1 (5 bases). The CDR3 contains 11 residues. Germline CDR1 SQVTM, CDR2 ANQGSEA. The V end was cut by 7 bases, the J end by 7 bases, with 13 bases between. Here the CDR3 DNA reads TGCAGCGCTGACCGCGGGGGTGGCTACACCTTC. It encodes CSADRGGGYTF.